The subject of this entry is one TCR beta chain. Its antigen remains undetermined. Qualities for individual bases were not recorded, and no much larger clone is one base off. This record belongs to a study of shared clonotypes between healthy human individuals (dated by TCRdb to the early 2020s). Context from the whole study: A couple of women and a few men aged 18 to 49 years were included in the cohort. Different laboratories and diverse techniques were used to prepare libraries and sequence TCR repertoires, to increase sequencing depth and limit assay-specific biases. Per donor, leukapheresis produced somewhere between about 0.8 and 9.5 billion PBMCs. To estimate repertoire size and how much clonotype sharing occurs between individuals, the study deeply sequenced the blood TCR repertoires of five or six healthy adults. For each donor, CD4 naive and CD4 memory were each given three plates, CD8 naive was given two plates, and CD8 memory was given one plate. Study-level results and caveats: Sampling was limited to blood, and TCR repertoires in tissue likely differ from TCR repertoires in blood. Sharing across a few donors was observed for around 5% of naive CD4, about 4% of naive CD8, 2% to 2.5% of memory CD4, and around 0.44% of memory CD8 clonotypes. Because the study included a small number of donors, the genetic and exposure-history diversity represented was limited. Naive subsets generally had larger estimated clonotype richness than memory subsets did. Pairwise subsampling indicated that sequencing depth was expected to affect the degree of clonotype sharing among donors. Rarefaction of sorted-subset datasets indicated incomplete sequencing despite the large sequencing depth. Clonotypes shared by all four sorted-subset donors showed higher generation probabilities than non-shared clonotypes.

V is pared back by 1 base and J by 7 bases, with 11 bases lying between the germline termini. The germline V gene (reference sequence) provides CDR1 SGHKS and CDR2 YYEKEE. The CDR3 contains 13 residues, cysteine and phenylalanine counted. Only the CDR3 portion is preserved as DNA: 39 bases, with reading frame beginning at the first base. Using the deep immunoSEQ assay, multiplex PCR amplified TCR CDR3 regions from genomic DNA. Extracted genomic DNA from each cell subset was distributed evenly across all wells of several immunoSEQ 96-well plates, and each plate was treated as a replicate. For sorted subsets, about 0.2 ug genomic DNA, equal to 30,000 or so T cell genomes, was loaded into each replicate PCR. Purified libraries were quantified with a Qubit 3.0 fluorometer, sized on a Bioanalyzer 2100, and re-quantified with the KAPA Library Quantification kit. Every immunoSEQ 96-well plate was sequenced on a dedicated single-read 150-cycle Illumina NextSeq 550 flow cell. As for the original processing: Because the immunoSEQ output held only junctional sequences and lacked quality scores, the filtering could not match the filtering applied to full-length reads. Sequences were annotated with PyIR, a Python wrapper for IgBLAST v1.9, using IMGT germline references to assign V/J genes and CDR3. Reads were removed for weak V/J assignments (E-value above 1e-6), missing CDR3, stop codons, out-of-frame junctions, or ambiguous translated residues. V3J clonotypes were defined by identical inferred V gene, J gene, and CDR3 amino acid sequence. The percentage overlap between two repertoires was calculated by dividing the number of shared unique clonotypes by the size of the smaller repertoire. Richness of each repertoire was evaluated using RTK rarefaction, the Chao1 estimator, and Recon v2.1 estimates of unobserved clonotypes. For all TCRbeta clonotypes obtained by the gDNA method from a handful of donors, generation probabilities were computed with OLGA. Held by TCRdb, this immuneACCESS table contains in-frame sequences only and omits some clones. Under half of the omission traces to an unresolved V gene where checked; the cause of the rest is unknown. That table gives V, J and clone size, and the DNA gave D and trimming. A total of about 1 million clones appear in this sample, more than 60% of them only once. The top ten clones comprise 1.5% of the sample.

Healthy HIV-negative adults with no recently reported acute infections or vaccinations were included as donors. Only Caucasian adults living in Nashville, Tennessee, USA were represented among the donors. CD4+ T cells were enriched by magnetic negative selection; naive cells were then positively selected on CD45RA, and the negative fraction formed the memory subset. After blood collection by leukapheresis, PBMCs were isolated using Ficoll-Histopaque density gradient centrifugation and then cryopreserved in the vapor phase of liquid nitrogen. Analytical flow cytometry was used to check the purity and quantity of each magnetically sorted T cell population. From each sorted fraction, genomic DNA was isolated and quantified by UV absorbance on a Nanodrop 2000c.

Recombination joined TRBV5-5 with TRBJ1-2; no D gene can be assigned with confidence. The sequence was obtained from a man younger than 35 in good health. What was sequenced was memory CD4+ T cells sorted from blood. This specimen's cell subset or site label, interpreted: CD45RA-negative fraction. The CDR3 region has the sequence CASSLLGSGGYTF. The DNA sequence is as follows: TGTGCCAGCAGCTTGTTAGGATCGGGTGGCTACACCTTC.